This T cell receptor beta chain came from a study of OX40 agonist ivuxolimab in advanced cancers. Describing the broader study: Ivuxolimab was an agonistic, fully human IgG2 monoclonal antibody directed against OX40 (CD134), a costimulatory receptor. The point of sequencing TCRbeta in the periphery was to test whether ivuxolimab changed TCR sequence diversity and drove clonal T-cell expansion. Patients were allowed to have had prior anti-PD-1, anti-PD-L1 or anti-CTLA-4 therapy, and 30% to 40% of the dose-escalation patients had been treated with checkpoint inhibitors. In the dose-escalation cohort, approximately 82% of patients were male, and the mean age was approximately 55 years, with a range of roughly 23 to 85. Of the 50 to 55 dose-escalation patients, hepatocellular carcinoma was present in around 19, melanoma in roughly 15, renal cell carcinoma in 9 and head and neck cancer in 9. Partial responses occurred in three dose-escalation patients, of whom one had hepatocellular carcinoma and two had cutaneous melanoma. Intravenous ivuxolimab was administered to patients every 2 weeks at six dose levels: 0.01, 0.1, 0.3, 1.5, 3 and 10 mg/kg. The monotherapy dose-escalation portion (N of about 57 patients) of the phase I ivuxolimab trial is reported in the paper. Points the paper makes about the study in general: After ivuxolimab, more expanded clones were found on average in CD8+ T cells than in CD4+ T cells. The antigen specificity of the peripheral T cells that underwent clonal expansion was not determined. Low levels of normalized T-cell clonal expansion were also seen in some patients who did not respond. At doses from 0.1 to 3.0 mg/kg, clonal expansion was seen in both CD4+ and CD8+ blood T cells between baseline and week 6. Partial responders in the 0.1-3.0 mg/kg groups had among the lowest normalized peripheral clonal expansion, especially among CD8+ T cells.

Patients with a history of autoimmune disease or receiving systemic immunosuppression were excluded from the trial. In every dose cohort, peripheral blood was drawn for TCR sequencing at baseline, cycle 4 day 1, and cycle 7 day 1. The samples were taken from a phase I, first-in-human, multicenter, open-label dose-escalation trial of ivuxolimab. Adults with locally advanced or metastatic melanoma, renal cell, hepatocellular, or head and neck squamous cell carcinoma were enrolled in the trial. Before TCR sequencing, CD4+ T cells and CD8+ T cells from peripheral blood were sorted into separate populations. On this clone itself: Its antigen is still unknown. Base qualities were left out, and no much larger clone turns up one base away.

The CDR3 runs 16 amino acids, cysteine and phenylalanine included. Only the CDR3 portion is preserved as DNA: 48 bases, with reading frame beginning at the first base. V loses 2 bases, J loses 2 bases, and the germline ends lie 16 bases apart. For CDR1 and CDR2, the germline V gene (reference sequence) lists SGHKS and YYEKEE. Genomic DNA was extracted from sorted cells for sequencing of the TCRbeta CDR3 region. The immunoSEQ Assay was used to sequence the TCRbeta CDR3 regions. The source is immuneACCESS, and TCRdb retained only in-frame sequences with V and J called. Part of the clones is not carried over; for the studies checked, unresolved V genes explain less than half of this, and the remainder is unexplained. This sample has about 87,000 clones in its table, and around nine tenths of those were observed once. Around 1.5% of the sample belongs to the ten largest clones.

In this chain, TRBV5-5 is recombined with TRBJ1-2; the D gene is possibly TRBD1, with 6 bases matching. The sequence came from an adult with an advanced solid tumor such as melanoma, head and neck, liver or kidney cancer. The sample was CD4+ or CD8+ T cells sorted from blood, taken in a trial of the OX40 agonist ivuxolimab. The CDR3 amino acid sequence is: CASSLQGTTPNYGYTF. The DNA sequence is TGTGCCAGCAGCTTACAGGGAACAACTCCGAACTATGGCTACACCTTC.